This T cell receptor beta chain was sequenced in a study of PD-1 and CTLA-4 blockade in melanoma. This clone has a handful of counts. Germline CDR1 is SEHNR and CDR2 is FQNEAQ (reference sequence). The CDR3 is made up of 16 amino acids. The V end lost 6 bases, the J end lost 4 bases, and 18 bases lay between the germline ends. The protocol was immunoSEQ multiplex PCR, while the TCRdb copy is restricted to in-frame clones and leaves out a portion. The sample contains 15,000 to 20,000 clones, more than 65% of which appear only once. The clonotype was recovered from a human donor with melanoma. The chain has TRBV7-9 and TRBJ1-4; weak D call: TRBD1 (5 bases). The sequencing used CD8+ T cells from peripheral blood, collected before anti-PD-1 treatment. Here the CDR3 DNA reads TGTGCCAGCAGAGCCCCCGGGACGGGGGATAATGAAAAACTGTTTTTT. Its protein product is CASRAPGTGDNEKLFF.